These 26 T cell receptor beta chains originate from one sample sequenced in a study of response to subunit inactivated influenza vaccine. MiXCR, run by TCRdb on the RT-PCR reads, gives a single entry per CDR3 protein. Of fewer than 700,000 distinct CDR3 sequences listed, 10% to 15% are singletons. Specimen: PBMCs from blood, collected about 40 days after vaccination. These receptors were taken from a man in his fifties or sixties who received an inactivated influenza vaccine.

Only a few counts were recorded for this clonotype. The gene calls are TRBV6-1 and TRBJ2-2, with no clear D. CDR3 size: 14 residues. V lost 8 bases and J lost 3, with 13 bases in between. CDR1 is MNHNS and CDR2 is SASEGT in the germline V gene. CDR3 protein: CASLKGADTGELFF. In DNA, the CDR3 is TGTGCCAGCTTGAAGGGCGCGGACACCGGGGAGCTGTTTTTT.

This chain links TRBV29-1 with TRBJ1-1, with D perhaps TRBD1 (5 bases). Deletions cut 6 bases from V and 2 bases from J, with 13 bases between. The germline gives CDR1 SQVTM, CDR2 ANQGSEA. CDR3 length: 13 residues. The DNA of the CDR3 is TGCAGCGTCGGGCAGACAGCTAACACTGAAGCTTTCTTT. Its protein product is CSVGQTANTEAFF.

This clonotype was seen just once. This sequence joins TRBV10-2 and TRBJ1-2; D is uncertain. Trimming removed 3 bases from V and 0 bases from J, with 11 bases in between. This CDR3 region has 15 residues. CDR1 and CDR2 (germline): WSHSY, SAAADI. CDR3 sequence: CASSELKYANYGYTF. CDR3 bases: TGCGCCAGCAGTGAACTGAAGTATGCTAACTATGGCTACACCTTC.

The chain couples TRBV6-1 to TRBJ1-5; 12 bases map to TRBD1. Germline-derived CDR1 and CDR2 are MNHNS and SASEGT. This CDR3 contains 16 residues. After removal of 6 bases from V and 4 bases from J, the junction contained 7 bases not matched to a gene. The CDR3 is CASRSGTGGDNQPQHF. CDR3 nucleotides: TGTGCCAGCAGATCCGGGACAGGGGGCGATAATCAGCCCCAGCATTTT.

This clonotype was counted many times. This chain links TRBV10-3 with TRBJ2-1; 7 nucleotides match TRBD2. With V trimmed by 10 bases and J by 3 bases, 6 bases remained unmatched. This CDR3 comprises 13 residues. Germline CDR1 ENHRY, CDR2 SYGVKD. The CDR3 DNA reads TGTGCCACTCGACTAGCAGACTACAATGAGCAGTTCTTC. Translated: CATRLADYNEQFF.

This clonotype was observed a few times. The V and J genes are TRBV5-1 and TRBJ1-1; 7 nucleotides match TRBD1. CDR3 length: 14 amino acids. The V and J ends lost 4 bases and 1 base, in that order; junction bases with no gene match: 4. Germline CDR1 reads SGHRS; CDR2 reads YFSETQ. The CDR3 nucleotides are TGCGCCAGCAGCGTGACAGGGTCGAACACTGAAGCTTTCTTT. It translates to CASSVTGSNTEAFF.

This chain joins TRBV4-2 and TRBJ2-4; 10 positions agree with TRBD2. Per germline, CDR1 LGHNA and CDR2 YNFKEQ. The CDR3 has 16 amino acids. V trimming: 5 bases; J trimming: 0 bases; junction bases outside the gene matches: 4. As DNA, the CDR3 is TGTGCCAGCAGCTCCCAGCGGGGGGGAGCCAAAAACATTCAGTACTTC. The encoded protein is CASSSQRGGAKNIQYF.

This clonotype turned up a few times. The chain uses TRBV7-9 and TRBJ2-5; 11 bases agree with TRBD1. Germline V gene data show CDR1 as SEHNR and CDR2 as FQNEAQ (reference sequence). V was pared by 3 bases and J by 2 bases, with 5 bases of the junction left unmatched. The CDR3 covers 16 residues. The CDR3 here is CASSFRDRGIQETQYF. The CDR3 DNA sequence: TGTGCCAGCAGCTTCCGGGACAGGGGGATTCAAGAGACCCAGTACTTC.

The V gene is TRBV4-1, the J gene TRBJ2-6, with a weak D call TRBD2 (6 bases). Germline assignment: CDR1 MGHRA and CDR2 YSYEKL. This CDR3 region has 17 residues. V was shortened by 4 bases and J by 4 bases, with 17 bases between the two germline ends. The CDR3 DNA is TGCGCCAGCAGCCGACATCTGGCGGGGAACGGGGCCAACGTCCTGACTTTC. Its protein product is CASSRHLAGNGANVLTF.

V usage is TRBV6-4 and J usage is TRBJ2-3; TRBD2 might be the D (6 bases). Per germline, CDR1 MRHNA and CDR2 SNTAGT. With 6 bases removed from V and 1 base from J, the gap between germline ends came to 14 bases. The length of the CDR3 is 15 residues. CDR3 nucleotides: TGTGCCAGCAGAGGCGGGACTGGACGCACAGATACGCAGTATTTT. Amino acids: CASRGGTGRTDTQYF.

This rearrangement joins TRBV6-1 to TRBJ2-7; D may be TRBD1 (5 bases). V lost 2 bases and J 6 bases, leaving 17 bases between the germline ends. Germline V lookup: CDR1 MNHNS, CDR2 SASEGT. This CDR3 contains 15 residues. The CDR3 region has the DNA TGTGCCAGCAGTGAAAGGCAGGGCGGTGGGTCCGAGCAGTACTTC. Protein product: CASSERQGGGSEQYF.

Turning to this clonotype: Possible read error: a much larger clone is one base away. V usage is TRBV10-3 and J usage is TRBJ2-7; D uncertain. The CDR3 has 13 amino acids. CDR1 ENHRY and CDR2 SYGVKD come from the germline V gene. CDR3 DNA sequence: TGTGCCATCAGTGTTGGGGAAACCTACGGGCAGTACTTC. Translated, it gives CAISVGETYGQYF.

The rearrangement joins TRBV11-2 to TRBJ2-2; D remains unclear. V was cut by 3 bases and J by 1 base, with 6 bases left in between. Per the germline V gene, CDR1 is SGHAT and CDR2 is FQNNGV. The CDR3 contains 14 residues. The CDR3 loop reads CASSLPVNTGELFF. CDR3 sequence (DNA): TGTGCCAGCAGCTTGCCGGTGAACACCGGGGAGCTGTTTTTT.

This clonotype has ten or more counts. The chain uses TRBV5-1 and TRBJ1-1; possibly TRBD1 for D (5 bases). This CDR3 is 14 amino acids long. Germline V gene sequence: CDR1 SGHRS, CDR2 YFSETQ. The V end lost 3 bases, the J end lost 1 base, and 10 bases lay between the germline ends. CDR3 DNA sequence: TGCGCCAGCAGCTACGGGACGGAGAACACTGAAGCTTTCTTT. Its translation: CASSYGTENTEAFF.

The chain couples TRBV5-6 to TRBJ2-7; the match to TRBD2 covers 8 bases. Germline lookup yields CDR1 SGHDT and CDR2 YYEEEE. J was trimmed by 3 bases and V by 1 base; bases with no gene match: 3. This CDR3 region has 14 residues. This CDR3 reads CASSLKGLGYEQYF. CDR3 nucleotide sequence: TGTGCCAGCAGCTTGAAGGGACTAGGCTACGAGCAGTACTTC.

This clonotype has just one count. The chain is built from TRBV20-1 and TRBJ1-5; D is uncertain. The CDR3 runs 15 residues. The V and J ends lost 1 base and 7 bases respectively, with 17 bases between them. Germline assignment: CDR1 DFQATT and CDR2 SNEGSKA (reference sequence). DNA of the CDR3: TGCAGTGCTAGAGTGGACGGCAGCGCGAAGCAGCCCCAGCATTTT. Amino acids: CSARVDGSAKQPQHF.

This clonotype has at least ten counts. The chain carries TRBV20-1 and TRBJ2-5; 7 nucleotides align to TRBD1. Trimming cost V 4 bases and J 0 bases; bases outside gene matches: 8. From germline, CDR1 is DFQATT and CDR2 SNEGSKA (reference sequence). The CDR3 has 15 amino acids. The CDR3, as DNA: TGCAGTGCTATTAATCCGGGACAGAACCAAGAGACCCAGTACTTC. This codes for CSAINPGQNQETQYF.

The table lists this clonotype with a few counts. This rearrangement joins TRBV28 to TRBJ2-5, with 11 bases that match TRBD2. The CDR3 sequence is 15 residues long. The J segment lost 0 bases and the V segment lost 7 bases, leaving 4 bases of the junction unmatched. CDR1 and CDR2 from the germline V gene are MDHEN and SYDVKM. CDR3 sequence: CASNMGLADQETQYF. The CDR3 coding sequence is TGTGCCAGCAATATGGGACTAGCGGACCAAGAGACCCAGTACTTC.

This clonotype turned up a few times. J is TRBJ2-7 and V is TRBV10-1; 7 bases map to TRBD1. Looked up from germline, CDR1 is WNHNN and CDR2 is SYGVQD (reference sequence). The CDR3 extends over 15 amino acids. V dropped 5 bases and J dropped 3; count of bases not matched to a gene: 10. The CDR3 protein is CASSPYRGSLYEQYF. CDR3 coding DNA: TGCGCCAGCAGTCCATACAGGGGATCCCTCTACGAGCAGTACTTC.

The gene calls are TRBV30 and TRBJ2-3, with a tentative D call TRBD1 (7 bases). With 2 bases removed from V and 4 bases from J, the gap between germline ends came to 13 bases. Germline-derived CDR1 and CDR2 are GTSNPN and SVGIG (reference sequence). This CDR3 contains 14 residues. The CDR3 nucleotides read TGTGCCTGGAGTACCGGCAGGGGGGCAGATACGCAGTATTTT. Translating gives CAWSTGRGADTQYF. The full variable domain, rest sourced from reference TRBV30 and TRBJ2-3, is SQTIHQWPATLVQPVGSPLSLECTVEGTSNPNLYWYRQAAGRGLQLLFYSVGIGQISSEVPQNLSASRPQDRQFILSSKKLLLSDSGFYLCAWSTGRGADTQYFGPGTRLTVL.

This clonotype occurred a few times. The J gene is TRBJ2-5, the V gene TRBV7-9; no firm D call. With 7 bases removed from V and 8 bases from J, the gap between germline ends came to 14 bases. Germline values: CDR1 SEHNR, CDR2 FQNEAQ (reference sequence). The CDR3 extends over 12 amino acids. CDR3 sequence reads: CASTSALGTQYF. The CDR3 DNA is TGTGCCAGCACCTCGGCGCTGGGAACCCAGTACTTC.

This clonotype has more than one count but fewer than ten. V usage is TRBV12-3 or TRBV12-4 and J usage is TRBJ2-1; the match to TRBD2 covers 13 bases. CDR3 length: 15 amino acids. The J segment lost 9 bases and the V segment lost 6 bases, leaving 8 bases of the junction unmatched. CDR3 residues: CASSKLAGGFSEQFF. The CDR3 coding sequence is TGTGCCAGCAGCAAACTAGCGGGAGGGTTCTCTGAGCAGTTCTTC.

Ten or more counts support this clonotype. This sequence joins TRBV29-1 and TRBJ2-4; D unclear. Trimming took off 4 bases at V and 4 bases at J, with 8 bases between the two ends. Germline assignment: CDR1 SQVTM and CDR2 ANQGSEA. This CDR3 comprises 12 residues. In DNA form, the CDR3 reads TGCAGCGTTGCTCGACGTAAAAACATTCAGTACTTC. Residues: CSVARRKNIQYF. Supplemented by reference TRBV29-1 and TRBJ2-4, the full variable domain reads SAVISQKPSRDICQRGTSLTIQCQVDSQVTMMFWYRQQPGQSLTLIATANQGSEATYESGFVIDKFPISRPNLTFSTLTVSNMSPEDSSIYLCSVARRKNIQYFGAGTRLSVL.

This clonotype appeared a few times. The rearrangement uses TRBV7-2 and TRBJ2-3; 13 bases line up with TRBD2. The J segment lost 5 bases and the V segment lost 0 bases, leaving 2 bases of the junction unmatched. This CDR3 spans 16 amino acids. Per germline, CDR1 SGHTA and CDR2 FQGNSA. The CDR3 DNA follows: TGTGCCAGCAGCTTAGCACTAGCGGGGGGGCAAGATACGCAGTATTTT. This codes for CASSLALAGGQDTQYF.

In nucleotides, the CDR3 is TGTGCCAGCAGCTTACTAGCGGGGAGCTCCTACAATGAGCAGTTCTTC. Translating gives CASSLLAGSSYNEQFF. The chain couples TRBV7-2 to TRBJ2-1, with 9 bases lining up with TRBD2. Germline lookup yields CDR1 SGHTA and CDR2 FQGNSA. The trim removed 2 bases at V and 0 bases at J, leaving 2 bases unmatched. This CDR3 comprises 16 residues. Looking up the rest from reference TRBV7-2 and TRBJ2-1 gives the full variable domain: GAGVSQSPSNKVTEKGKDVELRCDPISGHTALYWYRQSLGQGLEFLIYFQGNSAPDKSGLPSDRFSAERTGGSVSTLTIQRTQQEDSAVYLCASSLLAGSSYNEQFFGPGTRLTVL.

In its sample, this clonotype was seen many times. Germline and junction disagree at one end, which may indicate a read error. This chain joins TRBV5-1 and TRBJ1-1, with D possibly being TRBD1 (5 bases). Per germline, CDR1 SGHRS and CDR2 YFSETQ. The CDR3 runs to 14 residues. Here the CDR3 reads CASSLDRGNTEAFF. As DNA, the CDR3 is TGTGCCAGCAGTTTAGATAGGGGGAACACTGAAGCTTTCTTT.